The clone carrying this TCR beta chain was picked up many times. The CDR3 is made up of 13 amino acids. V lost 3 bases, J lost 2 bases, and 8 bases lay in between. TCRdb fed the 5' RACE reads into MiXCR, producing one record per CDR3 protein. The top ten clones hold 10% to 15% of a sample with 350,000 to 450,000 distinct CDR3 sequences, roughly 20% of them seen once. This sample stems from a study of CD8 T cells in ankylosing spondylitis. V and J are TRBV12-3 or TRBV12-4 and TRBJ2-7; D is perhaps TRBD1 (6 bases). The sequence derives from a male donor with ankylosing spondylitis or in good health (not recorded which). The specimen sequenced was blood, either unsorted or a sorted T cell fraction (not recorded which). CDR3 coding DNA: TGTGCCAGCAGTTTGGGGGCAACCTACGAGCAGTACTTC. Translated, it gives CASSLGATYEQYF.